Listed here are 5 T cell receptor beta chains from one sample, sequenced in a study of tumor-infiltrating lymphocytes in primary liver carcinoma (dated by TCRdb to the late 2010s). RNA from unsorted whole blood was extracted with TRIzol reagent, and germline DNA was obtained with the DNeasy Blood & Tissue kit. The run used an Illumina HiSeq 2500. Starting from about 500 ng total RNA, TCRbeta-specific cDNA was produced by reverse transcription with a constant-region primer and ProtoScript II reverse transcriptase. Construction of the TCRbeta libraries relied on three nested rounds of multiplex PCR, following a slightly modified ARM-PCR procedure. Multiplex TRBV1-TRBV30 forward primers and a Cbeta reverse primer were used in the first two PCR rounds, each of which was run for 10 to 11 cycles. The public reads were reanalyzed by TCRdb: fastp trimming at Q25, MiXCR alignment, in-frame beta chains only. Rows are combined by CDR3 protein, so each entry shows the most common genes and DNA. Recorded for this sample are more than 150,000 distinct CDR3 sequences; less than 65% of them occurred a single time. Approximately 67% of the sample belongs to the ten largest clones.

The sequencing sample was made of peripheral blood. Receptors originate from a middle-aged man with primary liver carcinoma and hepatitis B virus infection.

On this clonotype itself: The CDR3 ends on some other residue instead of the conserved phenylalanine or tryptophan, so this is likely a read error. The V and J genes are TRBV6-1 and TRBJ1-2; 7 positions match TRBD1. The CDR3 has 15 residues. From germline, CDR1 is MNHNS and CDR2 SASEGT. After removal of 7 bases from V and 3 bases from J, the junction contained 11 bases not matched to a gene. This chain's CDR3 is CASIKALQGDYGYTS. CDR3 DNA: TGTGCCAGCATCAAGGCCCTTCAGGGGGACTATGGCTACACCTCC.

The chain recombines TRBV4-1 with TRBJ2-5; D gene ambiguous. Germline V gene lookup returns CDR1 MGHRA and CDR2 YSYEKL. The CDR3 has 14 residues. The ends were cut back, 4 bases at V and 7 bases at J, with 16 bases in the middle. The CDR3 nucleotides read TGCGCCAGCAGCCCACATCTCGACTCAGTGACCCAGTACTTC. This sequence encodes CASSPHLDSVTQYF.

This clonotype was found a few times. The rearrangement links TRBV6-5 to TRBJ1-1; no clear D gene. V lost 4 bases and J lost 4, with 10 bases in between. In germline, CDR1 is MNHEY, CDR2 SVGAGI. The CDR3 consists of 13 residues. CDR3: CASSLGRRTEAFF. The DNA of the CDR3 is TGTGCCAGCAGTTTGGGGAGGCGCACTGAAGCTTTCTTT.

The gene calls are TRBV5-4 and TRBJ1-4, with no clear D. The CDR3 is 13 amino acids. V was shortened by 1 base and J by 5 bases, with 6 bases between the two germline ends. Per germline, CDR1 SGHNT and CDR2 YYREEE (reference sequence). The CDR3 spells CASSLPPNEKLFF. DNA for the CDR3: TGTGCCAGCAGCTTGCCTCCAAATGAAAAACTGTTTTTT.

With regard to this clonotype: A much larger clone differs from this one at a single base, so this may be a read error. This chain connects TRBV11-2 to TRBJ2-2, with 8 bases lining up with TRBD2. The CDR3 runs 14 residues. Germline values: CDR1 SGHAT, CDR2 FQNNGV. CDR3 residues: CVSRLAGGTGELFF. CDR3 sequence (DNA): TGTGTCAGCAGACTCGCGGGAGGCACCGGGGAGCTGTTTTTT.